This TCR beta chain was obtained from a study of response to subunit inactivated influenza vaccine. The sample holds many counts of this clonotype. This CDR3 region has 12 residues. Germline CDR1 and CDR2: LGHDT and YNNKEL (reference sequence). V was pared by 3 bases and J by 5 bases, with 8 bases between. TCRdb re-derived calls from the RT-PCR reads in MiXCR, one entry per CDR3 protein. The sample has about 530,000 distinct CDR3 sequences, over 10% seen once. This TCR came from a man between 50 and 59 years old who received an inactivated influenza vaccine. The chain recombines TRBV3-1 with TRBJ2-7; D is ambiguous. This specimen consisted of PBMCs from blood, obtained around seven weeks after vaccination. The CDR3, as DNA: TGTGCCAGCAGCCACGTTCCGAACGAGCAGTACTTC. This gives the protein CASSHVPNEQYF.